These 24 T cell receptor delta chains came from one sample sequenced in a study of γδ T cells in repeated Plasmodium falciparum infection. Vgamma9/Vdelta2+ and Vdelta2-negative gammadelta T cells were flow-sorted from PBMC for bulk sequencing. TCRdb fed the multiplex PCR reads to CATT. The repertoire holds tens of thousands of delta-chain clones, 0.98% seen once, with more than 9% in the top ten. Input material: gamma-delta T cells from blood. Source of these receptors: a pool of human donors (malaria-infected and uninfected, not separated).

This clone was detected only a few times. The protein TCRdb gives is from a much larger clone and does not agree with this DNA's translation at residue 16, likely a read error; the protein shown here comes from the DNA. The V gene is TRDV2, the J gene TRDJ1; the match to TRDD3 covers 12 bases. Germline CDR1 and CDR2: GEAIGNYY and EKD. CDR3 size: 18 residues. DNA for the CDR3: TGTGCCTGTGACTCCAAACTGGGGGATACCGGGTACACCGATAAACCCATCTTT. Translated, it gives CACDSKLGDTGYTDKPIF.

On this clone itself: This likely stems from a read error, as it lies one base from a far larger clone. Other nucleotide sequences from this sample produce the same CDR3. The chain has TRDV1 and TRDJ1; 9 bases match TRDD3. TCRdb gives no J gene; it was assigned here by matching the DNA to germline. The CDR3 length is 22 residues. V shed 0 bases, J shed 0 bases, and the junction held 20 bases outside the gene matches. Germline V gene lookup returns CDR1 TSWWSYY and CDR2 QGS. The DNA of the CDR3 is TGTGCTCTTGGGGAACTAGTGCCTAAGTGGGGGATATCCCGTCTTAACACCGATAAACTCATCTTT. Its protein product is CALGELVPKWGISRLNTDKLIF.

In this sample, this clone turned up a few times. Given a far larger clone just one base away, this is likely a sequencing read error. Additional DNA sequences in this sample encode the identical CDR3. This chain uses TRDV1 with TRDJ1, with 9 bases aligning to TRDD3. No J gene is reported in TCRdb; it was inferred here by comparing the DNA with germline. The trim removed 0 bases at V and 0 bases at J, leaving 23 bases unmatched. The CDR3 sequence is 23 residues long. Germline CDR1 is TSWWSYY and CDR2 is QGS. As DNA, the CDR3 is TGTGCTCTTGGGGAACTCAGCCTTCCCGAGTACTGGGGGAGAGGTTGGGACACCGATAAACTCATCTTT. It codes for CALGELSLPEYWGRGWDTDKLIF.

This clone was counted ten times or more. A far larger clone lies a single base away; this is likely a read error. The sample contains more than one DNA sequence encoding this CDR3. The V gene is TRDV2, but the J gene lacks a call; TRDD3 is taken as the D call from the table, unchecked against the DNA. The germline V gene has CDR1 GEAIGNYY and CDR2 EKD. The CDR3 totals 17 residues. CDR3 amino acids: CACDLVLGDSTTDKLIF. The CDR3 DNA is TGTGCCTGTGACCTGGTACTGGGGGATAGCACGACCGATAAACTCATTTTT.

On this clone: The protein TCRdb lists belongs to a much larger clone and differs from this DNA's translation at residue 16, which points to a read error; the protein shown is made from the DNA. This rearrangement joins TRDV1 to TRDJ1, with 8 bases fitting TRDD3. TCRdb carries no J gene annotation; the J gene was assigned here by matching the DNA with germline. CDR3 length equals 23 residues. V shed 0 bases and J 0 bases; nucleotides not matched to a gene: 24. Germline values: CDR1 TSWWSYY, CDR2 QGS. This CDR3 reads CALGELNSFGGDTPLIDTDKLIF. The CDR3 DNA sequence: TGTGCTCTTGGGGAACTAAACTCCTTCGGTGGGGATACCCCCCTCATAGACACCGATAAACTCATCTTT.

This clone was picked up a small number of times. TCRdb shows a much larger clone's protein in place of this DNA's translation, and the two differ at residue 3, likely through a read error; the protein shown is translated from the DNA. The CDR3 protein is CAPGDPLTGYTDKLIF. The CDR3 DNA follows: TGTGCTCCTGGGGACCCATTAACCGGGTACACCGATAAACTCATCTTT. V gene TRDV1 combines with J gene TRDJ1, with D tentatively TRDD3 (6 bases). The J gene is absent in TCRdb and was assigned here via DNA matching to germline. The CDR3 totals 16 residues. The V gene's germline CDR1 is TSWWSYY and CDR2 QGS.

This clone was picked up many times. This may stem from a read error, because a much larger clone lies one nucleotide away. This sequence joins TRDV1 and TRDJ1; TRDD3 matches 10 bases. This CDR3 comprises 22 residues. The junction had 22 bases not matched to a gene; V was cut back by 3 bases and J by 0 bases. CDR1 is TSWWSYY, CDR2 QGS, per germline. The CDR3, as DNA: TGTGCTCTTGGGGAGACTTCCCGGTACTGGGGGATGGGGATACTGTACACCGATAAACTCATCTTT. This sequence encodes CALGETSRYWGMGILYTDKLIF.

This clone was recorded at least ten times. TCRdb records a much larger clone's protein for this DNA, with a difference at residue 5 that likely arises from a read error; the protein given is the translation of the DNA. Here the CDR3 DNA reads TGTGCCTGTGACCCCGTGAGGGGGGGGGATACCCACTACAGTACACCGACGTACACCGATAAACTCATCTTT. Its protein product is CACDPVRGGDTHYSTPTYTDKLIF. The rearrangement joins TRDV2 to TRDJ1, with TRDD3 matching over 9 bases. This CDR3 is 24 amino acids long. Looked up from germline, CDR1 is GEAIGNYY and CDR2 is EKD. V lost 3 bases to trimming and J lost 0 bases; unmatched junction nucleotides: 31.

About this clone itself: TCRdb records a much larger clone's protein for this DNA, with a difference at residue 14 that likely arises from a read error; the protein given is the translation of the DNA. The V gene is TRDV1; the J gene was not called; the listed D gene, TRDD3, was not tested against the DNA. The CDR3 spans 16 residues. Germline V gene data show CDR1 as TSWWSYY and CDR2 as QGS. CDR3 protein: CALEPLGDTGAARPFF. The CDR3 nucleotides read TGTGCTCTTGAACCCCTGGGGGATACCGGAGCAGCACGACCCTTCTTT.

As concerns this clone: The mismatch at residue 10 between this DNA's translation and the TCRdb protein of a much larger clone likely reflects a read error; the protein shown is translated from the DNA. The rearrangement links TRDV1 to TRDJ2; a possible D gene is TRDD3 (5 bases). From germline, CDR1 is TSWWSYY and CDR2 QGS. This CDR3 comprises 17 residues. Trimming took 3 bases from V and 4 from J, leaving 18 bases between them. The CDR3: CALGDINSGVRTAQLFF. In DNA, the CDR3 is TGTGCTCTTGGGGACATTAATTCGGGGGTCAGGACAGCACAACTCTTCTTT.

This clone turned up a few times. TCRdb's listed protein matches a much larger clone and diverges from this DNA's translation at residue 9, likely through a read error; the protein shown comes from the DNA. The chain recombines TRDV1 with TRDJ1, with D unclear. As TCRdb names no J gene, one was assigned here on the basis of a DNA match to germline. V was pared by 1 base and J by 9 bases, with 9 bases between. CDR3 length: 12 residues. CDR1 TSWWSYY and CDR2 QGS come from the germline V gene. This chain's CDR3 is CALGERGHELIF. The CDR3 nucleotides read TGTGCTCTTGGGGAACGGGGCCACGAACTCATCTTT.

Note on this clone: The protein held in TCRdb is that of a much larger clone and does not match this DNA's translation at residue 11, likely because of a read error; the protein shown is translated from the DNA. The rearrangement uses TRDV2 and TRDJ1, with TRDD3 identical over 10 bases. Here the J gene came from matching the DNA to germline, since TCRdb omits it. V was clipped by 0 bases and J by 0 bases; unmatched bases: 9. The germline V gene has CDR1 GEAIGNYY and CDR2 EKD. The length of the CDR3 is 18 residues. CDR3 sequence (DNA): TGTGCCTGTGACACCGGGCTACTGGGGGATGCCCACACCGATAAACTCATCTTT. It is translated as CACDTGLLGDAHTDKLIF.

For this clone: The likely explanation is a read error, given a far larger clone one base away. In the same sample, other DNA sequences code for this CDR3. The CDR3 region is CALGDALPSYQVLGDFGYTDKLIF. The CDR3 DNA follows: TGTGCTCTTGGGGATGCGCTTCCCTCCTACCAGGTACTGGGGGACTTCGGGTACACCGATAAACTCATCTTT. The V gene is TRDV1, the J gene TRDJ1; 9 bases map to TRDD3. TCRdb is silent on the J gene; assignment here came from matching the DNA to germline. From germline, CDR1 is TSWWSYY and CDR2 QGS. Trimming took 3 bases from V and 0 from J; bases not matched to a gene: 29. The CDR3 extends over 24 amino acids.

This clone was observed a handful of times. Translating this DNA gives a protein that differs at residue 11 from the TCRdb one, which belongs to a much larger clone; a read error is likely, and the protein shown is this translation. V gene TRDV1 combines with J gene TRDJ1, with 7 bases aligning to TRDD3. As TCRdb names no J gene, one was assigned here on the basis of a DNA match to germline. The germline CDR1 and CDR2 sequences are TSWWSYY and QGS. There are 26 residues in the CDR3. V was pared by 3 bases and J by 0 bases, with 37 bases of the junction left unmatched. The CDR3 reads CALGDTPLPQSVTLKYWGRYTDKLIF. In DNA form, the CDR3 reads TGTGCTCTTGGGGATACGCCCTTACCTCAGAGCGTCACTCTCAAGTACTGGGGACGATACACCGATAAACTCATCTTT.

On this clone: A far larger clone is one nucleotide away, so this likely arose from a read error. Other DNA variants within this sample encode the same CDR3. The chain couples TRDV1 to TRDJ1; TRDD3 aligns across 9 bases. Here the J gene came from matching the DNA to germline, since TCRdb omits it. Germline CDR1 is TSWWSYY and CDR2 is QGS. The CDR3 is 23 amino acids. After removal of 3 bases from V and 0 bases from J, the junction contained 26 bases not matched to a gene. As DNA, the CDR3 is TGTGCTCTTGGGGATCCGTTGGGCCCTACAAAATCTACTGGGGGACTAAACACCGATAAACTCATCTTT. Translation gives CALGDPLGPTKSTGGLNTDKLIF.

In its sample, this clone was seen a few times. TCRdb records a much larger clone's protein for this DNA, with a difference at residue 10 that likely arises from a read error; the protein given is the translation of the DNA. The chain links TRDV1 to TRDJ1; a weak D match, TRDD3 (6 bases). Trimming stripped 5 bases from V and 2 bases from J, with 27 bases between. The germline V gene encodes CDR1 TSWWSYY and CDR2 QGS. The CDR3 covers 19 residues. The CDR3 protein is CALGFRKGPRDIKTDKLIF. The DNA for the CDR3 is TGTGCTCTTGGGTTCCGTAAGGGTCCCCGGGATATTAAGACCGATAAACTCATCTTT.

This clone came up many times. This likely came from a read error, as a far larger clone is one base away. The same CDR3 is also encoded by other DNA sequences in this sample. The CDR3 here is CALGMRGIRRVFDKLIF. CDR3 in DNA: TGTGCTCTTGGAATGAGGGGGATACGCCGCGTGTTTGATAAACTCATCTTT. V usage is TRDV1 and J usage is TRDJ1; 10 nucleotides match TRDD3. The CDR3 totals 17 residues. With V trimmed by 6 bases and J by 5 bases, 15 bases remained unmatched. From germline, CDR1 is TSWWSYY and CDR2 QGS.

This clone came up many times. TCRdb records a much larger clone's protein for this DNA, with a difference at residue 6 that likely arises from a read error; the protein given is the translation of the DNA. J is TRDJ1 and V is TRDV1; D might be TRDD2 (6 bases). Germline V CDR1 and CDR2: TSWWSYY, QGS. The CDR3 totals 17 residues. Trimming pared 5 bases from V and 4 bases from J, leaving 23 bases between. The CDR3 protein is CALGLSPTGRTNDKLIF. In nucleotides, the CDR3 is TGTGCTCTTGGGCTATCTCCTACAGGGCGTACGAACGATAAACTCATCTTT.

Worth noting for this clone: A far larger clone is a single base away, which makes a read error likely. At the DNA level, this CDR3 is encoded by other sequences in the same sample as well. CDR3: CALGAPRPILGDAHKLIF. The CDR3 coding sequence is TGTGCTCTTGGAGCTCCGCGGCCTATACTGGGGGACGCCCATAAACTCATCTTT. The chain couples TRDV1 to TRDJ1; TRDD3 matches at 9 bases. In the absence of a J gene in TCRdb, the DNA was matched to germline to assign it here. The CDR3 sequence is 18 residues long. The V and J ends lost 6 bases and 6 bases, in that order; junction bases with no gene match: 20. CDR1 and CDR2 (germline): TSWWSYY, QGS.

Remarks on this clone: This DNA translates differently at residue 18 from the TCRdb protein, which is that of a much larger clone; a read error is likely, and the protein shown is the DNA's own translation. The chain employs TRAV29/DV5 and TRDJ1, with 13 bases identical to TRDD3. With V trimmed by 1 base and J by 0 bases, 42 bases remained unmatched. Germline V gives CDR1 NSMFDY, CDR2 ISSIKDK. This CDR3 comprises 29 residues. The CDR3 DNA reads TGTGCAGCAAGCTCTGGCCCTTTTCCTATACCGTACTGGGGGATACGCGTATCGTGGAATTGTAAGTACACCGATAAACTCATCTTT. Its translation: CAASSGPFPIPYWGIRVSWNCKYTDKLIF.

In this sample, this clone turned up a few times. TCRdb lists the protein of a much larger clone for this DNA, which differs at residue 8, so this is likely a read error; the protein given here is translated from the DNA itself. This chain joins TRDV1 and TRDJ1; D not certain. Here the J gene came from matching the DNA to germline, since TCRdb omits it. The V end was cut by 9 bases, the J end by 1 base, with 21 bases between. This CDR3 has 16 amino acids. From germline, CDR1 is TSWWSYY and CDR2 QGS. The CDR3: CALAIRYRRSTDKLIF. The DNA for the CDR3 is TGTGCTCTCGCCATTAGGTATAGGCGATCCACCGATAAACTCATCTTT.

This clone was seen only a few times. The protein held in TCRdb is that of a much larger clone and does not match this DNA's translation at residue 5, likely because of a read error; the protein shown is translated from the DNA. The V gene is given as TRDV2, and no J gene call is available; TRDD3 is the table's D call, not checked against the DNA. The germline V gene encodes CDR1 GEAIGNYY and CDR2 EKD. The CDR3 totals 15 residues. The CDR3 loop reads CACDALTGGYRELIF. CDR3 DNA sequence: TGTGCCTGTGACGCCCTTACTGGGGGATACCGGGAGCTCATCTTT.

In its sample, this clone was seen a few times. The protein held in TCRdb is that of a much larger clone and does not match this DNA's translation at residue 12, likely because of a read error; the protein shown is translated from the DNA. The chain carries TRDV2 and TRDJ1; TRDD3 agrees at 7 bases. TCRdb is silent on the J gene; assignment here came from matching the DNA to germline. Germline CDR1 is GEAIGNYY and CDR2 is EKD. The CDR3 is made up of 15 amino acids. The DNA of the CDR3 is TGTGCCTGTAACTACCTTGGGGGAAGTACCGATAGACTCATCTTT. It yields the protein CACNYLGGSTDRLIF.

The sample holds a few counts of this clone. Translating this DNA gives a protein that differs at residue 16 from the TCRdb one, which belongs to a much larger clone; a read error is likely, and the protein shown is this translation. The chain is built from TRDV1 and TRDJ1, with 10 bases matching TRDD3. This CDR3 has 18 residues. The germline V gene encodes CDR1 TSWWSYY and CDR2 QGS. CDR3 sequence: CALGERRGGYPSNDKFIF. The CDR3 coding sequence is TGTGCTCTTGGGGAACGCCGTGGGGGATACCCGTCGAACGATAAATTCATCTTT.